This TCR beta chain appears in the sequencing data of a study of cytomegalovirus exposure and HLA in healthy donors. It was with 60 Vbeta and 13 Jbeta primers that the PCR ran. Per the authors' pipeline: Roughly 10 million shared chains were among approximately 80 million unique TCR beta chains counted in a later analysis. TCRdb's copy holds only in-frame clones and misses some; the assay was immunoSEQ multiplex PCR. V, J and clone size reflect that table, while D and trimming were determined from the DNA. The table has roughly 170,000 clones, about 80% seen once. Comment on this clone: Its target is not known.

V shed 5 bases, J shed 0 bases, and the junction held 10 bases outside the gene matches. The germline V gene has CDR1 SGHTA and CDR2 FQGNSA. The CDR3 length is 17 residues. General study points: In presence/absence analyses, roughly uniform sequencing depth across donors was assumed. TCR beta sequences reportedly predicted most subjects' HLA-A and HLA-B alleles accurately. The only immune exposure information that was available was CMV serostatus.

The chain uses TRBV7-2 and TRBJ2-3; TRBD1 agrees at 8 bases. Source material: PBMCs. This receptor was obtained from a boy younger than 18 in good health and CMV-seronegative. CDR3 in DNA: TGTGCCAGCAGCCTCCTGACAGGGGCCTCTAGCACAGATACGCAGTATTTT. Residues: CASSLLTGASSTDTQYF.